This TCR beta chain was sequenced for a study of identical twins. Study-wide results and caveats: For out-of-frame beta sequences, excess twin sharing was weaker. Zero-insertion analyses might be partly confounded by invariant T cells like MAIT and iNKT.

This clonotype was counted many times. Its antigen remains unknown. A single record per CDR3 protein comes from TCRdb applying MiXCR to the 5' RACE reads. This table has fewer than 800,000 distinct CDR3 sequences, 7.1% appearing once. J gave up 7 bases and V 5 bases, and 18 bases lay outside the gene matches. The CDR3 runs 17 residues. Germline lookup yields CDR1 MDHEN and CDR2 SYDVKM. The same data also went into a second study, on yellow fever vaccine responses in identical twins.

The specimen sequenced was PBMCs. This clonotype was obtained from a young woman in good health. The gene calls are TRBV28 and TRBJ2-7, with 9 bases identical to TRBD2. The CDR3 DNA sequence: TGTGCCAGCAGTCCCACTCCAGGTAGCGGGAGCCCCCTTGAGCAGTACTTC. This codes for CASSPTPGSGSPLEQYF.